This record looks at one T cell receptor (beta chain) sequence and its context. What it binds is unknown. The source of the sample is a study of Ad26.COV2.S vaccination and SARS-CoV-2 variants. Findings of the study overall: Those who received the vaccine showed greater spike-specific TCR breadth than those given placebo.

Some clones are missing from TCRdb's copy, which holds only in-frame ones; the method was immunoSEQ multiplex PCR. The sample yields about 180,000 clones, around 85% seen once. Unmatched junction bases numbered 13, after V lost 4 bases and J lost 7 bases. Per germline, CDR1 GTSNPN and CDR2 SVGIG (reference sequence). This CDR3 is 18 amino acids long. The sample was peripheral blood, taken after recovery from COVID-19. The receptor's source is a human donor who had recovered from COVID-19. The V and J genes are TRBV30 and TRBJ2-1; 16 positions match TRBD2. The CDR3: CAWTHAGTSGGASNEQFF. CDR3 DNA: TGTGCCTGGACCCACGCCGGGACTAGCGGGGGGGCGTCAAATGAGCAGTTCTTC.